This passage covers 10 T cell receptor beta chains from one sample sequenced in a study of metastatic and nonmetastatic thyroid tumors. Thyroid surgery was preceded by no treatment in any patient. TCRdb re-processed the PCR reads through MiXCR. The sample shows fewer than 100,000 clones, 14% to 15% of them seen only once. Sequencing input: blood. Source of these receptors: a female donor with papillary thyroid cancer or a benign thyroid nodule (not recorded which). Some clones in this sample may be carry-over from other donors' samples.

At least ten counts were recorded for this clone. This rearrangement joins TRBV11-1 to TRBJ2-1; D is perhaps TRBD2 (6 bases). CDR3 size: 13 residues. Germline V gene lookup returns CDR1 SGHAT and CDR2 FQDESV (reference sequence). Trimming cost V 1 base and J 9 bases, with 10 bases left between them. The CDR3 DNA reads TGTGCCAGCAGCTTAGAGGAGGGGCGTGAGCAGTTCTTC. Translating it yields CASSLEEGREQFF.

This clone showed up many times. Other DNA sequences in this specimen translate into the identical CDR3. The chain has TRBV28 and TRBJ1-1; 12 bases fit TRBD1. The CDR3 is 17 amino acids. CDR1 and CDR2 (germline): MDHEN, SYDVKM. Trimming took 3 bases from V and 2 from J; bases not matched to a gene: 7. This CDR3 is CASSFPGQGAHNTEAFF. The DNA of the CDR3 is TGTGCCAGCAGTTTTCCGGGACAGGGGGCGCACAACACTGAAGCTTTCTTT.

The rearrangement joins TRBV4-1 to TRBJ2-7; a possible D gene is TRBD2 (5 bases). The CDR3 loop spans 17 amino acids. The V gene's germline CDR1 is MGHRA and CDR2 YSYEKL. V was trimmed by 0 bases and J by 3 bases, leaving 18 bases between them. The CDR3 DNA is TGCGCCAGCAGCCAAGATTCGAGGAACGGACTGGTCTACGAGCAGTACTTC. It specifies CASSQDSRNGLVYEQYF.

This clone was recorded many times. The rearrangement joins TRBV29-1 to TRBJ1-3; 7 nucleotides line up with TRBD1. Germline V gene lookup returns CDR1 SQVTM and CDR2 ANQGSEA. V lost 6 bases, J lost 0 bases, and 5 bases stayed unmatched. The CDR3 consists of 14 residues. CDR3 sequence (DNA): TGCAGCGTCCGATACAGGGGCTCTGGAAACACCATATATTTT. Amino acids: CSVRYRGSGNTIYF.

Comments on this clone: Mismatch with germline at one junction end may stem from a read error. The chain carries TRBV6-1 and TRBJ1-2; D uncertain. CDR3 length equals 15 residues. Per the germline V gene, CDR1 is MNHNS and CDR2 is SASEGT. The CDR3 region has the DNA TGTTCCAGCAGTGAAGATAAGGGCTTGAACTATGGCTACACCTTC. As protein: CSSSEDKGLNYGYTF.

This clone was observed a handful of times. This may come from a read error, since a much larger clone is one base off. The rearrangement joins TRBV29-1 to TRBJ2-1, with D possibly matching TRBD1 (5 bases). Trimming removed 8 bases at V and 10 bases at J, with 21 bases between. The CDR3 extends over 13 amino acids. Germline values: CDR1 SQVTM, CDR2 ANQGSEA. CDR3 nucleotide sequence: TGCAGCATTAAAAATGGGGCTTCCCCAGAGCAGTTCTTC. Amino acids: CSIKNGASPEQFF.

As concerns this clone: The junction and the germline gene differ at one end; a read error may be behind it. V gene TRBV9 combines with J gene TRBJ2-1; 10 bases align to TRBD2. The CDR3 runs to 15 residues. CDR1 SGDLS and CDR2 YYNGEE come from the germline V gene. CDR3 DNA: TGTGCCGGCAGCGCACAAGCGGGGGGGCCCAATGAGCAGTTCTTC. It encodes CAGSAQAGGPNEQFF. The variable domain in full, completed from reference TRBV9 and TRBJ2-1, reads DSGVTQTPKHLITATGQRVTLRCSPRSGDLSVYWYQQSLDQGLQFLIQYYNGEERAKGNILERFSAQQFPDLHSELNLSSLELGDSALYFCAGSAQAGGPNEQFFGPGTRLTVL.

This clone has a count of ten or more. Other DNA sequences in this sample translate to the same CDR3. CDR3: CASSPLAGQGAVDTEAFF. The CDR3 nucleotides read TGTGCCAGCAGCCCCCTCGCCGGACAGGGTGCGGTGGACACTGAAGCTTTCTTT. This rearrangement joins TRBV28 to TRBJ1-1; 8 nucleotides agree with TRBD1. The CDR3 is 18 residues long. The J segment lost 3 bases and the V segment lost 6 bases, leaving 18 bases of the junction unmatched. The germline V gene encodes CDR1 MDHEN and CDR2 SYDVKM.

A remark on this clone: At one end the junction does not follow the germline gene, possibly because of a read error. V and J are TRBV27 and TRBJ1-6; D call uncertain. The length of the CDR3 is 15 residues. From germline, CDR1 is MNHEY and CDR2 SMNVEV (reference sequence). Written as DNA, the CDR3 is TGTGCCAGCAGTCCACATGCTGATCTTAATTCACCCCCCCACTTT. This gives the protein CASSPHADLNSPPHF.

The V call is TRBV20-1, the J call TRBJ2-7; 7 nucleotides line up with TRBD2. With 5 bases clipped from V and 3 bases from J, the junction kept 4 bases outside the gene matches. CDR3 length: 12 amino acids. From germline, CDR1 is DFQATT and CDR2 SNEGSKA (reference sequence). The CDR3, as DNA: TGCAGTGCTCTAGCGGACATCTACGAGCAGTACTTC. This sequence encodes CSALADIYEQYF.